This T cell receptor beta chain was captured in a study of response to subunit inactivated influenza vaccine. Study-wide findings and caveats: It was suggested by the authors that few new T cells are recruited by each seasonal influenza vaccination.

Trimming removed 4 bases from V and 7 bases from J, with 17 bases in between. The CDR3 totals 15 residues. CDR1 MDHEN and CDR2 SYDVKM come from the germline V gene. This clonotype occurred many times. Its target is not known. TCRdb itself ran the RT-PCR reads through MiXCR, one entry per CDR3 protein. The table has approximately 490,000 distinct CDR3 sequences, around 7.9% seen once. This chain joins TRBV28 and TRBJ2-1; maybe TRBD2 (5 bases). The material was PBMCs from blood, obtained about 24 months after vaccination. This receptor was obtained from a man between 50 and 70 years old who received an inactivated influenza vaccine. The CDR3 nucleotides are TGTGCCAGCAGTTCCGGGCAGGAGGTGAGGAATGAGCAGTTCTTC. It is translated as CASSSGQEVRNEQFF.